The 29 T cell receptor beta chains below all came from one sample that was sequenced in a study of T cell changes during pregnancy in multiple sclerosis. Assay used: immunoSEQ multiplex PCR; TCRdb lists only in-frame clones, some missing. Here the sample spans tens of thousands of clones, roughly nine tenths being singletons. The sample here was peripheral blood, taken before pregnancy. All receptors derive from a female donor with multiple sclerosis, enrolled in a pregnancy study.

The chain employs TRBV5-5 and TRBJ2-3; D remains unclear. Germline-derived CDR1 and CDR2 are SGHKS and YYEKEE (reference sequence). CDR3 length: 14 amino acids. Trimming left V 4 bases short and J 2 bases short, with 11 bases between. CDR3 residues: CASSQLENTDTQYF. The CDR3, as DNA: TGTGCCAGCAGCCAGCTAGAGAACACAGATACGCAGTATTTT. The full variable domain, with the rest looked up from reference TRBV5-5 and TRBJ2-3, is DAGVTQSPTHLIKTRGQQVTLRCSPISGHKSVSWYQQVLGQGPQFIFQYYEKEERGRGNFPDRFSARQFPNYSSELNVNALLLGDSALYLCASSQLENTDTQYFGPGTRLTVL.

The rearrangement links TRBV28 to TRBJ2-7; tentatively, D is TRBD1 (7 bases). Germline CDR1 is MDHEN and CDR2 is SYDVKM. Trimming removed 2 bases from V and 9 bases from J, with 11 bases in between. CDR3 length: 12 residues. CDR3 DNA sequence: TGTGCCAGCAGTTTACGACAGGGAGGGCAGTACTTC. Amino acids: CASSLRQGGQYF.

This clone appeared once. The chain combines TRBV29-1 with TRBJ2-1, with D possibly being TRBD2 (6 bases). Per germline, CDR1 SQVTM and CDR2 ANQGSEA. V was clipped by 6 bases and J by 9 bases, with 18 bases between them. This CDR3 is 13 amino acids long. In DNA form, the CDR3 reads TGCAGCGTGCCGGGCCGCCGGGGAGGTGAGCAGTTCTTC. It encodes CSVPGRRGGEQFF.

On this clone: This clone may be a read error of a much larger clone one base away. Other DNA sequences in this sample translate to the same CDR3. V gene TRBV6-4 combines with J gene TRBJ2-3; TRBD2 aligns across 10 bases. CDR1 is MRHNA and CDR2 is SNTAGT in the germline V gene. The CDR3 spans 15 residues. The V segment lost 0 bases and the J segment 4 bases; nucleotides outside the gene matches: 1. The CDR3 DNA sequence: TGTGCCAGCAGTGACTCTAGCGGGGGGCCAGATACGCAGTATTTT. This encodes CASSDSSGGPDTQYF.

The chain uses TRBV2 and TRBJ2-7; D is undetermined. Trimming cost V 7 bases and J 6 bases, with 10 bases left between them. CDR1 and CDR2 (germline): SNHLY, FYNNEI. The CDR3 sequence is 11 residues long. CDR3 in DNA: TGTGCCAGCATGAGCTTCGTCGAGCAGTACTTC. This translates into CASMSFVEQYF.

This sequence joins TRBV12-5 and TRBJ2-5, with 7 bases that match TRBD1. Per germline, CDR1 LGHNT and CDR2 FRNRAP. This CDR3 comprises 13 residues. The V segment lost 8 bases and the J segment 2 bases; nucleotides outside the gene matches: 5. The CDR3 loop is CASRRTGQETQYF. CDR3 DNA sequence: TGTGCTAGTAGGCGGACAGGTCAAGAGACCCAGTACTTC.

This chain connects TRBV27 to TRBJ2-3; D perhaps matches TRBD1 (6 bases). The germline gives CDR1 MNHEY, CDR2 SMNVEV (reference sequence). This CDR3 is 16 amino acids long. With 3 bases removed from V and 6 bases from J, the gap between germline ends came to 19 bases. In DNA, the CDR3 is TGTGCCAGCAGTTTGGTTCAGGGGCGACCTCCGGATACGCAGTATTTT. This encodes CASSLVQGRPPDTQYF.

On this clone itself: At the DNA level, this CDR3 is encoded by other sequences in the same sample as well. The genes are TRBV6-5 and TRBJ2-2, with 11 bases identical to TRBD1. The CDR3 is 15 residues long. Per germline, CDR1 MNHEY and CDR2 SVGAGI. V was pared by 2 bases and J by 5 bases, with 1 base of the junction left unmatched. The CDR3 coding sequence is TGTGCCAGCAGTTACGGGACAGGGGGGACCGGGGAGCTGTTTTTT. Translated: CASSYGTGGTGELFF.

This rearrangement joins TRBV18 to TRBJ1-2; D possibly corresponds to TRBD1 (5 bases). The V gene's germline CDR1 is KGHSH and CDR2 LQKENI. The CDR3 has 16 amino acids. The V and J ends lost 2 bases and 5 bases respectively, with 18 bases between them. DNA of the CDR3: TGTGCCAGCTCACCAGATCTTGGGATAGGGGATTATGGCTACACCTTC. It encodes CASSPDLGIGDYGYTF.

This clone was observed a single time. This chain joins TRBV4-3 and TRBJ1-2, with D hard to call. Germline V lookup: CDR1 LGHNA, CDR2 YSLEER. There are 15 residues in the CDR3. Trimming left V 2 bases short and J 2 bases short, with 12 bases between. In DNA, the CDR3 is TGCGCCAGCAGCCAACGGTTTGAGCCCAACTATGGCTACACCTTC. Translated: CASSQRFEPNYGYTF.

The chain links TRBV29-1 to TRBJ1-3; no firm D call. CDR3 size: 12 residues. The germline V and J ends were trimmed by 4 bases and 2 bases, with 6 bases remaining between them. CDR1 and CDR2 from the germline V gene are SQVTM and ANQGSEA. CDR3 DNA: TGCAGCGTTGGCGTTACTGGAAACACCATATATTTT. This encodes CSVGVTGNTIYF.

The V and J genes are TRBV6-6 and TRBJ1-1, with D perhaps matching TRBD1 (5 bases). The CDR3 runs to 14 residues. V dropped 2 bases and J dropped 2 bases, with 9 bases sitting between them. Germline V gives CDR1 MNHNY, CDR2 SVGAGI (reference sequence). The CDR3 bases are TGTGCCAGCAGTTACCGGCAGGGCAACACTGAAGCTTTCTTT. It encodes CASSYRQGNTEAFF.

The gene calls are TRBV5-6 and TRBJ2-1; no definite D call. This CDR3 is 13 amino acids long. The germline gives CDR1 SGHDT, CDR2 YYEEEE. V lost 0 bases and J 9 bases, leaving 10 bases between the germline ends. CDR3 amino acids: CASSLDEPGEQFF. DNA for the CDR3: TGTGCCAGCAGCTTGGACGAGCCGGGTGAGCAGTTCTTC. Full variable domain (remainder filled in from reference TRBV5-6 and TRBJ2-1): DAGVTQSPTHLIKTRGQQVTLRCSPKSGHDTVSWYQQALGQGPQFIFQYYEEEERQRGNFPDRFSGHQFPNYSSELNVNALLLGDSALYLCASSLDEPGEQFFGPGTRLTVL.

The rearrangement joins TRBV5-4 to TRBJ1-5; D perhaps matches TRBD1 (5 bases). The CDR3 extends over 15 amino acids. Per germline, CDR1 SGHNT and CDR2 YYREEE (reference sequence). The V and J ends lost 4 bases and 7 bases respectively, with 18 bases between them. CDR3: CASSQGAGKNQPQHF. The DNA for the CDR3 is TGTGCCAGCAGCCAAGGGGCAGGGAAGAACCAGCCCCAGCATTTT.

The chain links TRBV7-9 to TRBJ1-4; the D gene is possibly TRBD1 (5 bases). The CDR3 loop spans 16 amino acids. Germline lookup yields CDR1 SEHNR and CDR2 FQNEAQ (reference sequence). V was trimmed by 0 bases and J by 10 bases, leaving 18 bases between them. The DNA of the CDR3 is TGTGCCAGCAGCTTAGCCACCGGGAGGGGAAGCGGAAAACTGTTTTTT. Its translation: CASSLATGRGSGKLFF.

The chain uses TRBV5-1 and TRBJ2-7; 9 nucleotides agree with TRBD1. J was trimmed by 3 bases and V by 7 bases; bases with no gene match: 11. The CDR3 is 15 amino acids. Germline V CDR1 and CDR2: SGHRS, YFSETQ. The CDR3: CASGKTGTGSYEQYF. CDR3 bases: TGCGCCAGCGGCAAAACCGGGACAGGGAGCTACGAGCAGTACTTC.

CDR3 amino acids: CASSLVEGTTDYGYTF. CDR3 in DNA: TGCGCCAGCAGCTTGGTAGAGGGGACAACAGACTATGGCTACACCTTC. The chain employs TRBV5-1 and TRBJ1-2, with D possibly being TRBD1 (6 bases). V was shortened by 0 bases and J by 3 bases, with 15 bases between the two germline ends. This CDR3 has 16 amino acids. Germline CDR1 SGHRS, CDR2 YFSETQ.

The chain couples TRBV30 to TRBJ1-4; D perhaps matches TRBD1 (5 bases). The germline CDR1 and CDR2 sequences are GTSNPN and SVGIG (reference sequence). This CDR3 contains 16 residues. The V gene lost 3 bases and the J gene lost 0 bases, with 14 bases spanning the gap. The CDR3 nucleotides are TGTGCCTGGAGGGGGGGACCCATTGCAACTAATGAAAAACTGTTTTTT. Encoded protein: CAWRGGPIATNEKLFF.

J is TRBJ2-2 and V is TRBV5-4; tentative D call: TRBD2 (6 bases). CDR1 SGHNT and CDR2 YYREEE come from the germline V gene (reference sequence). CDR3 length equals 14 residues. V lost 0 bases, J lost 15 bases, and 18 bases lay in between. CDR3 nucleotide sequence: TGTGCCAGCAGCTTGGACAGCACCGGGGAGGCGATGTTTTTT. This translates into CASSLDSTGEAMFF. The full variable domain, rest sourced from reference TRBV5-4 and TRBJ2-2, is ETGVTQSPTHLIKTRGQQVTLRCSSQSGHNTVSWYQQALGQGPQFIFQYYREEENGRGNFPPRFSGLQFPNYSSELNVNALELDDSALYLCASSLDSTGEAMFFGEGSRLTVL.

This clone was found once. CDR3 loop: CASSLWGEDEKLFF. In DNA form, the CDR3 reads TGTGCCAGCAGCTTGTGGGGAGAGGATGAAAAACTGTTTTTT. The J gene is TRBJ1-4, the V gene TRBV5-4; D remains unclear. Trimming stripped 1 base from V and 6 bases from J, with 10 bases between. Per germline, CDR1 SGHNT and CDR2 YYREEE (reference sequence). The CDR3 has 14 residues.

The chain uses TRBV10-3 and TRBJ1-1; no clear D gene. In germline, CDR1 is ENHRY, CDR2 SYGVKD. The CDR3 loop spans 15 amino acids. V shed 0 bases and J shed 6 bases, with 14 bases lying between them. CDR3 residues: CAISESRGLVPEAFF. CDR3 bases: TGTGCCATCAGTGAGTCTAGAGGGTTAGTGCCTGAAGCTTTCTTT.

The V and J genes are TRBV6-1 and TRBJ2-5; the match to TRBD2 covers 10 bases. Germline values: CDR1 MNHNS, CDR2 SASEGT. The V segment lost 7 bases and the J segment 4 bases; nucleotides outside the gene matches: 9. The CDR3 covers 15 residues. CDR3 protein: CASTREVAGGETQYF. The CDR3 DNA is TGTGCCAGCACTCGGGAAGTAGCGGGGGGAGAGACCCAGTACTTC.

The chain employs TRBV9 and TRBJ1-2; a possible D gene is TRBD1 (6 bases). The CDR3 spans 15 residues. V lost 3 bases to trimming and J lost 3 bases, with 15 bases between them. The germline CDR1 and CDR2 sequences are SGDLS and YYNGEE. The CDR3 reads CASSAPTGGHYGYTF. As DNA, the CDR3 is TGTGCCAGCAGCGCACCAACCGGGGGGCACTATGGCTACACCTTC.

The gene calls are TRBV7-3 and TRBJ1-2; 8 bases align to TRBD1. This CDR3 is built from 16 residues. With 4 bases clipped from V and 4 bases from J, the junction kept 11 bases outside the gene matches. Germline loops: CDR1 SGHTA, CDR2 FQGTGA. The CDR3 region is CASSSHRTGNGYGYTF. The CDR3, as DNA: TGTGCCAGCAGCTCCCACAGGACAGGGAATGGCTATGGCTACACCTTC. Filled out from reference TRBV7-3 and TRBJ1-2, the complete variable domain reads GAGVSQTPSNKVTEKGKYVELRCDPISGHTALYWYRQSLGQGPEFLIYFQGTGAADDSGLPNDRFFAVRPEGSVSTLKIQRTERGDSAVYLCASSSHRTGNGYGYTFGSGTRLTVV.

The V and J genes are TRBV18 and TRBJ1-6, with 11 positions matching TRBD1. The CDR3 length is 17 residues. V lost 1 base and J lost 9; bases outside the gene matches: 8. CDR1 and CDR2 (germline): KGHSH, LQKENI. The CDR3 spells CASSPLQGQGAGSPLHF. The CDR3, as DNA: TGTGCCAGCTCACCACTTCAAGGACAGGGGGCTGGTTCACCCCTCCACTTT.

The CDR3 nucleotides are TGTGCCAGCAGCTTCGAGAGCTCCTACAATGAGCAGTTCTTC. This gives the protein CASSFESSYNEQFF. V gene TRBV5-6 combines with J gene TRBJ2-1; D gene unclear. CDR3 length: 14 residues. Per germline, CDR1 SGHDT and CDR2 YYEEEE. Trimming left V 2 bases short and J 0 bases short, with 6 bases between.

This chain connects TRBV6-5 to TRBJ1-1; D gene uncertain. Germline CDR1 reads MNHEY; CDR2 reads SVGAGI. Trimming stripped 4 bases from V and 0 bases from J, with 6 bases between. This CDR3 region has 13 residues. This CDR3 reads CASSSHLNTEAFF. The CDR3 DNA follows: TGTGCCAGCAGTTCCCATTTGAACACTGAAGCTTTCTTT.

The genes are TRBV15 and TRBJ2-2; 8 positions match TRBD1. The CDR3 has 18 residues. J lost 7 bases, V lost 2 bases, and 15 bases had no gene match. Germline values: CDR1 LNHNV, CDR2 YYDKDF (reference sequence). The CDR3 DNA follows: TGTGCCACCAGCAGATTACATGGACAGGGAAACGTCGGCGGGGAGCTGTTTTTT. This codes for CATSRLHGQGNVGGELFF.

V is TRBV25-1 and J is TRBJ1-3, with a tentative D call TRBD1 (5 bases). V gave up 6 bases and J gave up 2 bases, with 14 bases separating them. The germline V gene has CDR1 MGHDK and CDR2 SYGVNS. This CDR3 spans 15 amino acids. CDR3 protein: CASSAYWGAGNTIYF. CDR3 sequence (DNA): TGTGCCAGCAGCGCTTATTGGGGGGCTGGAAACACCATATATTTT.